The entry below describes one T cell receptor (beta chain). This sample is part of a study of blood T cell repertoires in COVID-19. Sequencing used immunoSEQ multiplex PCR; TCRdb keeps in-frame clones, though not all of them. This sample carries tens of thousands of clones, roughly nine tenths of them seen once, and the ten largest clones take more than 4.5%. The sequencing sample was made of peripheral blood. The source of this sequence is a man aged 55 to 69 with COVID-19, enrolled during active disease.

Here the CDR3 reads CAWSSRTEAFF. DNA for the CDR3: TGTGCCTGGAGCTCCCGCACTGAAGCTTTCTTT. This chain connects TRBV30 to TRBJ1-1; no clear D. V was shortened by 3 bases and J by 4 bases, with 6 bases between the two germline ends. Germline V gene lookup returns CDR1 GTSNPN and CDR2 SVGIG (reference sequence). The CDR3 sequence is 11 residues long.